This T cell receptor (beta chain) is drawn from a study of cytomegalovirus exposure and HLA in healthy donors. The PCR made use of 60 Vbeta and 13 Jbeta primers. TCRdb's table, derived via immunoSEQ multiplex PCR, lists solely in-frame clones and lacks some. The sample lists about 120,000 clones, around 76% seen once, with over 25% in the top ten. V was shortened by 5 bases and J by 2 bases, with 12 bases between the two germline ends. Germline lookup yields CDR1 SGHDN and CDR2 FVKESK. The CDR3 consists of 14 residues. The source is a man aged 55 to 70 in good health and CMV-seropositive. Specimen: PBMCs. The chain combines TRBV14 with TRBJ2-5; maybe TRBD2 (6 bases). The CDR3 sequence: CASSKSGTQETQYF. As DNA, the CDR3 is TGTGCCAGCAGCAAGTCAGGGACTCAAGAGACCCAGTACTTC.